The next 21 T cell receptor beta chains were all read from a single sample in a study of Graves' ophthalmopathy and Graves' hyperthyroidism. The authors amplified TCR beta CDR3 regions from RNA transcripts. The first round was an RT-PCR with HTBI primers, and the second round was a multiplex PCR. TCRdb re-called the multiplex PCR reads through MiXCR, storing one row per CDR3 protein. The repertoire has over a million distinct CDR3 sequences, roughly 35% of them found once; the top ten carry 8.5% to 14%. What was sequenced was peripheral blood or thyroid tissue (not recorded which). The receptors stem from an adult man with Graves' hyperthyroidism.

This clonotype was seen repeatedly, ten times or more. The chain links TRBV10-3 to TRBJ1-4, with D possibly TRBD1 on 5 matching bases. The V gene lost 8 bases and the J gene lost 3 bases, with 7 bases spanning the gap. Germline V lookup: CDR1 ENHRY, CDR2 SYGVKD. The CDR3 is 12 residues long. The DNA for the CDR3 is TGTGCCATCCGGGGACCTAATGAAAAACTGTTTTTT. Protein sequence: CAIRGPNEKLFF.

This clonotype was counted at least ten times. The chain couples TRBV6-6 to TRBJ1-4, with 7 bases aligning to TRBD1. The CDR3 loop spans 13 amino acids. Germline loops: CDR1 MNHNY, CDR2 SVGAGI (reference sequence). V dropped 5 bases and J dropped 11; count of bases not matched to a gene: 8. CDR3 DNA: TGTGCCAGCAGTAACCGACAGGGACAGAAACTGTTTTTT. This translates into CASSNRQGQKLFF.

The table lists this clonotype with many counts. The J gene is TRBJ1-5, the V gene TRBV19, with D hard to call. Germline assignment: CDR1 LNHDA and CDR2 SQIVND (reference sequence). The V and J ends lost 3 bases and 9 bases respectively, with 12 bases between them. The CDR3 sequence is 13 residues long. As DNA, the CDR3 is TGTGCCAGTAGTATTCCGACCGGGCCGCCCCAGCATTTT. Its protein product is CASSIPTGPPQHF.

This clonotype was counted many times. This chain links TRBV2 with TRBJ1-2; D is possibly TRBD1 (5 bases). V lost 9 bases and J 2 bases, leaving 10 bases between the germline ends. Germline V gene lookup returns CDR1 SNHLY and CDR2 FYNNEI. CDR3 length equals 12 residues. CDR3 DNA: TGTGCCAGTGGTCAGGGAAACTATGGCTACACCTTC. Protein product: CASGQGNYGYTF.

This clonotype occurred once. This may come from a read error, since a much larger clone is one base off. V gene TRBV7-9 combines with J gene TRBJ2-7, with D tentatively TRBD2 (5 bases). Trimming cost V 9 bases and J 2 bases, with 20 bases left between them. Germline V gene sequence: CDR1 SEHNR, CDR2 FQNEAQ (reference sequence). The CDR3 consists of 15 residues. This CDR3 is CASSLRGRPPYEQYF. The CDR3 nucleotides read TGTGCCAGTAGTTTACGAGGGCGTCCTCCCTACGAGCAGTACTTC.

In its sample, this clonotype was seen many times. The rearrangement joins TRBV7-9 to TRBJ2-7; D not certain. The CDR3 spans 15 residues. Germline V lookup: CDR1 SEHNR, CDR2 FQNEAQ (reference sequence). Trimming pared 2 bases from V and 2 bases from J, leaving 13 bases between. CDR3 loop: CASSLKVNGPYEQYF. CDR3 nucleotide sequence: TGTGCCAGCAGCTTAAAAGTGAATGGGCCCTACGAGCAGTACTTC.

This clonotype was detected many times. CDR3 residues: CASRPPDGSYEQYF. CDR3 DNA: TGTGCCAGCAGACCACCGGACGGATCCTACGAGCAGTACTTC. The chain has TRBV6-1 and TRBJ2-7; no clear D gene. The CDR3 loop spans 14 amino acids. V was pared by 6 bases and J by 1 base, with 13 bases between. Germline lookup yields CDR1 MNHNS and CDR2 SASEGT.

V and J are TRBV6-2 or TRBV6-3 and TRBJ1-1; possible D gene TRBD1, 5 bases. This CDR3 is built from 13 residues. V was trimmed by 7 bases and J by 3 bases, leaving 12 bases between them. Germline CDR1 MNHEY, CDR2 SVGEGT. The CDR3 region is CASMEMGDTEAFF. CDR3 bases: TGTGCCAGCATGGAAATGGGGGACACTGAAGCTTTCTTT.

The table lists this clonotype with a few counts. J is TRBJ2-3 and V is TRBV24-1; 7 nucleotides line up with TRBD2. Germline V gene lookup returns CDR1 KGHDR and CDR2 SFDVKD. Trimming at V came to 4 bases and at J to 4 bases, leaving 10 bases not matched to a gene. CDR3 size: 16 residues. The chain's CDR3 is CATSDPGSGQADTQYF. CDR3 sequence (DNA): TGTGCCACCAGTGACCCCGGTAGCGGGCAGGCAGATACGCAGTATTTT.

This chain joins TRBV5-1 and TRBJ2-5; TRBD2 matches at 9 bases. CDR3 length: 16 amino acids. Germline CDR1 reads SGHRS; CDR2 reads YFSETQ. The V gene end was trimmed by 3 bases and the J gene end by 5 bases; junction bases not matched to a gene: 11. The CDR3: CASSCPEAGGKETQYF. The DNA for the CDR3 is TGCGCCAGCAGCTGTCCCGAAGCGGGGGGAAAGGAGACCCAGTACTTC.

This chain connects TRBV30 to TRBJ1-2; D unresolved. The CDR3 spans 12 residues. With 3 bases removed from V and 4 bases from J, the gap between germline ends came to 9 bases. Germline-derived CDR1 and CDR2 are GTSNPN and SVGIG (reference sequence). The chain's CDR3 is CAWSRDTYGYTF. CDR3 nucleotide sequence: TGTGCCTGGAGCCGGGATACCTATGGCTACACCTTC.

V and J are TRBV5-6 and TRBJ2-7; tentatively, D is TRBD2 (6 bases). CDR3 length equals 15 residues. Between the trimmed V and J ends, which lost 2 bases and 3 bases, there was a span of 15 bases. Germline CDR1 SGHDT, CDR2 YYEEEE. The CDR3: CASSLVGGSDYEQYF. The DNA of the CDR3 is TGTGCCAGCAGCTTAGTGGGGGGTTCCGACTACGAGCAGTACTTC. The full variable domain, rest sourced from reference TRBV5-6 and TRBJ2-7, is DAGVTQSPTHLIKTRGQQVTLRCSPKSGHDTVSWYQQALGQGPQFIFQYYEEEERQRGNFPDRFSGHQFPNYSSELNVNALLLGDSALYLCASSLVGGSDYEQYFGPGTRLTVT.

Notes on this clonotype: This CDR3 is missing its conserved last phenylalanine or tryptophan, likely due to a read error. This rearrangement joins TRBV7-2 to TRBJ2-5; D not resolved. CDR3 length: 14 amino acids. Germline V gene data show CDR1 as SGHTA and CDR2 as FQGNSA. V was trimmed by 5 bases and J by 5 bases, leaving 15 bases between them. The CDR3 sequence is CASSPYAVRETQYL. The CDR3 nucleotides are TGTGCCAGCAGCCCTTACGCCGTCCGGGAGACCCAGTACCTC.

In this sample, this clonotype turned up many times. The genes are TRBV7-9 and TRBJ1-3, with a possible D match to TRBD1 (5 bases). Trimming removed 5 bases at V and 0 bases at J, with 17 bases between. Germline-derived CDR1 and CDR2 are SEHNR and FQNEAQ (reference sequence). The CDR3 runs 17 residues. The CDR3 nucleotides are TGTGCCAGCAGCGCCCCGACAGCCAGGGTCTCTGGAAACACCATATATTTT. This sequence encodes CASSAPTARVSGNTIYF.

About this clonotype itself: A much larger clone is a single base away; this may be a read error. V is TRBV5-1 and J is TRBJ1-2, with 8 bases matching TRBD1. The CDR3 consists of 13 residues. The junction had 6 bases not matched to a gene; V was cut back by 4 bases and J by 7 bases. The germline V gene has CDR1 SGHRS and CDR2 YFSETQ. In DNA form, the CDR3 reads TGCGCCAGCAGCGCCGGACAGGGAGTTGGCTACACCTTC. It translates to CASSAGQGVGYTF.

The chain joins TRBV6-2 or TRBV6-3 to TRBJ2-2; D ambiguous. This CDR3 region has 12 residues. The V end was cut by 2 bases, the J end by 9 bases, with 7 bases between. Germline-derived CDR1 and CDR2 are MNHEY and SVGEGT. The CDR3 loop reads CASSYTFRELFF. In DNA form, the CDR3 reads TGTGCCAGCAGTTACACGTTCAGGGAGCTGTTTTTT.

Concerning this clonotype itself: The junction departs from germline at one end; a sequencing error may be responsible. J is TRBJ1-6 and V is TRBV20-1, with D possibly being TRBD1 (5 bases). The germline CDR1 and CDR2 sequences are DFQATT and SNEGSKA (reference sequence). The CDR3 is 17 amino acids. CDR3 bases: TGCAGTGCTAGAGATGGGGGACGACTTTCCTCTAATTCACCCCTCCACTTT. This translates into CSARDGGRLSSNSPLHF.

The chain is built from TRBV5-1 and TRBJ1-2; 8 nucleotides line up with TRBD1. The CDR3 has 15 residues. Trimming removed 4 bases from V and 6 bases from J; junction bases left unmatched: 11. Per germline, CDR1 SGHRS and CDR2 YFSETQ. CDR3 in amino acids: CASSQDGQGYDGYTF. The CDR3 DNA reads TGCGCCAGCAGCCAAGACGGACAGGGTTACGATGGCTACACCTTC. Full variable domain (outside the CDR3, taken from reference TRBV5-1 and TRBJ1-2): KAGVTQTPRYLIKTRGQQVTLSCSPISGHRSVSWYQQTPGQGLQFLFEYFSETQRNKGNFPGRFSGRQFSNSRSEMNVSTLELGDSALYLCASSQDGQGYDGYTFGSGTRLTVV.

V and J are TRBV12-3 or TRBV12-4 and TRBJ2-2; D not certain. This CDR3 is 14 amino acids long. The V gene lost 8 bases and the J gene lost 6 bases, with 16 bases spanning the gap. The CDR3 region is CASERSQKAGELFF. Here the CDR3 DNA reads TGTGCCAGCGAGAGGTCTCAAAAGGCCGGGGAGCTGTTTTTT.

V usage is TRBV11-2 and J usage is TRBJ2-5; TRBD2 agrees at 7 bases. The CDR3 length is 15 residues. J was trimmed by 3 bases and V by 5 bases; bases with no gene match: 9. CDR1 and CDR2 from the germline V gene are SGHAT and FQNNGV. Here the CDR3 DNA reads TGTGCCAGCAGCCCCTTTGGGGGGGAAAAAGAGACCCAGTACTTC. Its translation is CASSPFGGEKETQYF.

This clonotype occurred once. The CDR3 sequence is CASREDRGYTEAFF. DNA of the CDR3: TGTGCCAGCAGAGAGGACAGGGGCTACACTGAAGCTTTCTTT. J is TRBJ1-1 and V is TRBV2; TRBD1 matches 9 bases. The J segment lost 3 bases and the V segment lost 6 bases, leaving 5 bases of the junction unmatched. The CDR3 covers 14 residues. Per the germline V gene, CDR1 is SNHLY and CDR2 is FYNNEI.